The sequence of this TCR beta chain was determined in a study of prognosis after radiotherapy for stage I lung cancer. Overall study: The biologically effective dose of the SBRT radiotherapy was at least 100 Gy, given over 3 to 5 fractions. Metastases at distant sites emerged in four patients after radiotherapy, at a median of around seven months, whereas about 15 showed no significant progression.

As concerns this clonotype: What it binds is unknown. A far more abundant clone sits one base away, making this likely a read error.

TCR beta CDR3 amplification from genomic DNA was performed by two-round multiplex PCR. Used in first-round PCR were primers specific to each TRBV and TRBJ gene. Each CDR3 protein is one row after TCRdb ran MiXCR on the multiplex PCR reads. The table lists some 35,000 distinct CDR3 sequences, about 31% of them singletons. Study results and caveats: Differential TRBV and TRBJ gene usage was reported between patients with metastases and patients without them.

This CDR3 region has 16 residues. The ends lost 5 bases at V and 2 bases at J; junction bases unmatched: 9. Germline assignment: CDR1 ENHRY and CDR2 SYGVKD. Sequences were derived from PBMCs, sampled before or after stereotactic body radiation therapy (not recorded which). The source of this sequence is a donor aged 50 or older with non-small cell lung cancer. This chain connects TRBV10-3 to TRBJ2-7; 10 bases match TRBD1. Here the CDR3 reads CAISKLRDRGTYEQYF. The CDR3 nucleotides are TGTGCCATCAGTAAACTCCGGGACAGGGGAACCTACGAGCAGTACTTC.